A single sample is the source of the 26 T cell receptor beta chains below, sequenced in a study of cytomegalovirus exposure and HLA in healthy donors. The study ran its PCR with 60 Vbeta and 13 Jbeta primers. The method was immunoSEQ multiplex PCR; TCRdb's version includes in-frame clones alone and lacks a portion of them. The sample lists about 170,000 clones; around 74% were seen once. Sequenced: PBMCs. These receptors all come from a female donor in good health and CMV-seronegative.

In this sample, this clone turned up a few times. The rearrangement links TRBV28 to TRBJ1-6; 8 nucleotides agree with TRBD1. CDR1 is MDHEN, CDR2 SYDVKM, per germline. The CDR3 covers 13 residues. V dropped 10 bases and J dropped 6; count of bases not matched to a gene: 5. The DNA for the CDR3 is TGTGCCACCAACGGACAGGGTAATTCACCCCTCCACTTT. Translated, it gives CATNGQGNSPLHF.

The chain uses TRBV27 and TRBJ2-2; 7 nucleotides agree with TRBD2. J was trimmed by 5 bases and V by 6 bases; bases with no gene match: 12. Germline assignment: CDR1 MNHEY and CDR2 SMNVEV (reference sequence). CDR3 length equals 16 residues. CDR3 DNA: TGTGCCAGCAGCCATTCTCGGACTAGGTGGACCGGGGAGCTGTTTTTT. Protein product: CASSHSRTRWTGELFF.

The chain employs TRBV4-3 and TRBJ1-2; no clear D gene. This CDR3 has 14 residues. CDR1 is LGHNA and CDR2 is YSLEER in the germline V gene. V lost 0 bases and J 4 bases, leaving 9 bases between the germline ends. As DNA, the CDR3 is TGCGCCAGCAGCCAAGATCTAGTAGGCTATGGCTACACCTTC. Translating it yields CASSQDLVGYGYTF.

The rearrangement links TRBV5-1 to TRBJ1-6, with TRBD1 identical over 10 bases. In germline, CDR1 is SGHRS, CDR2 YFSETQ. J lost 10 bases, V lost 0 bases, and 4 bases had no gene match. The CDR3 is made up of 15 amino acids. CDR3 residues: CASSLATGGESPLHF. CDR3 sequence (DNA): TGCGCCAGCAGCTTGGCGACAGGGGGCGAATCACCCCTCCACTTT.

The chain couples TRBV7-9 to TRBJ1-1; 7 bases agree with TRBD1. Germline V gene lookup returns CDR1 SEHNR and CDR2 FQNEAQ (reference sequence). This CDR3 is 15 amino acids long. V gave up 3 bases and J gave up 1 base; unmatched junction bases: 5. Here the CDR3 DNA reads TGTGCCAGCAGCTTGGCCTGGACAGGGAACACTGAAGCTTTCTTT. This encodes CASSLAWTGNTEAFF.

This chain uses TRBV20-1 with TRBJ2-5; no clear D gene. Between the trimmed V and J ends, which lost 5 bases and 3 bases, there was a span of 7 bases. This CDR3 is 11 amino acids long. The V gene's germline CDR1 is DFQATT and CDR2 SNEGSKA (reference sequence). CDR3 loop: CSAPPEETQYF. The CDR3 DNA reads TGCAGTGCTCCCCCCGAAGAGACCCAGTACTTC.

This sequence joins TRBV11-2 and TRBJ2-4; a possible D gene is TRBD1 (5 bases). Germline V CDR1 and CDR2: SGHAT, FQNNGV. V lost 5 bases and J 9 bases, leaving 14 bases between the germline ends. The CDR3 is made up of 13 amino acids. This chain's CDR3 is CASSPIRVPIQYF. In DNA form, the CDR3 reads TGTGCCAGCAGCCCAATCAGGGTTCCCATTCAGTACTTC.

This clone appeared once. The rearrangement links TRBV23-1 to TRBJ2-5; D possibly corresponds to TRBD2 (6 bases). The J call may be in error: the DNA end matches TRBJ2-7 better. TRBV23-1 is classed as an ORF, of uncertain function. The CDR3 is 16 amino acids. CDR3 DNA: TGCGCCAGCAGTCAAATGGAGGGTCCAAGCTCCTACGAGCAGTACTTC. Translation: CASSQMEGPSSYEQYF.

The chain joins TRBV19 to TRBJ1-5; D not resolved. The CDR3 covers 16 residues. CDR1 is LNHDA and CDR2 is SQIVND in the germline V gene (reference sequence). V dropped 3 bases and J dropped 5 bases, with 17 bases sitting between them. The CDR3 region is CASSIPVWSQDQPQHF. CDR3 DNA: TGTGCCAGTAGTATCCCGGTTTGGTCCCAGGATCAGCCCCAGCATTTT.

The rearrangement uses TRBV9 and TRBJ2-3; maybe TRBD2 (7 bases). Germline V gene sequence: CDR1 SGDLS, CDR2 YYNGEE. The CDR3 length is 16 residues. V lost 0 bases and J 2 bases, leaving 13 bases between the germline ends. CDR3 sequence reads: CASSVDGGRDTDTQYF. Written as DNA, the CDR3 is TGTGCCAGCAGCGTAGACGGGGGGCGGGACACAGATACGCAGTATTTT. Supplemented by reference TRBV9 and TRBJ2-3, the full variable domain reads DSGVTQTPKHLITATGQRVTLRCSPRSGDLSVYWYQQSLDQGLQFLIQYYNGEERAKGNILERFSAQQFPDLHSELNLSSLELGDSALYFCASSVDGGRDTDTQYFGPGTRLTVL.

V and J are TRBV28 and TRBJ2-1, with TRBD2 as a possible D gene (5 bases). From germline, CDR1 is MDHEN and CDR2 SYDVKM. The CDR3 runs to 16 residues. Trimming removed 2 bases from V and 5 bases from J, with 16 bases in between. CDR3 in DNA: TGTGCCAGCAGTTTAATTGTAAGCGGAAGGAACAATGAGCAGTTCTTC. Translation gives CASSLIVSGRNNEQFF. Filled out from reference TRBV28 and TRBJ2-1, the complete variable domain reads DVKVTQSSRYLVKRTGEKVFLECVQDMDHENMFWYRQDPGLGLRLIYFSYDVKMKEKGDIPEGYSVSREKKERFSLILESASTNQTSMYLCASSLIVSGRNNEQFFGPGTRLTVL.

This clone was detected only once. The chain uses TRBV5-1 and TRBJ2-1; possibly TRBD1 for D (5 bases). This CDR3 region has 14 residues. Germline V CDR1 and CDR2: SGHRS, YFSETQ. Trimming left V 0 bases short and J 4 bases short, with 8 bases between. CDR3 region: CASSLGGVYNEQFF. In nucleotides, the CDR3 is TGCGCCAGCAGCTTGGGGGGCGTATACAATGAGCAGTTCTTC.

In its sample, this clone was seen a few times. This chain links TRBV6-1 with TRBJ2-7; TRBD1 aligns across 7 bases. The J segment lost 12 bases and the V segment lost 1 base, leaving 9 bases of the junction unmatched. Germline V gene data show CDR1 as MNHNS and CDR2 as SASEGT. The CDR3 consists of 13 residues. The CDR3 protein is CASSEGEGDSWYF. Written as DNA, the CDR3 is TGTGCCAGCAGTGAAGGAGAGGGGGACAGTTGGTACTTC.

The J gene is TRBJ1-1, the V gene TRBV7-3; 9 bases agree with TRBD1. V was clipped by 5 bases and J by 4 bases; unmatched bases: 11. This CDR3 is 16 amino acids long. CDR1 and CDR2 from the germline V gene are SGHTA and FQGTGA. CDR3 protein: CASSRGGTGIPTEAFF. CDR3 nucleotides: TGTGCCAGCAGCCGAGGCGGGACAGGGATTCCCACTGAAGCTTTCTTT.

The chain joins TRBV10-1 to TRBJ2-1; tentative D call: TRBD2 (7 bases). V was cut by 10 bases and J by 8 bases, with 12 bases left in between. CDR1 is WNHNN and CDR2 is SYGVQD in the germline V gene (reference sequence). The CDR3 is 11 amino acids. This CDR3 reads CANEGGDEQFF. CDR3 in DNA: TGCGCCAACGAAGGGGGGGATGAGCAGTTCTTC.

This clone was counted a few times. In nucleotides, the CDR3 is TGTGCCAGTAGTATAGGACAGTTCACTGAAGCTTTCTTT. Translating it yields CASSIGQFTEAFF. The chain carries TRBV19 and TRBJ1-1, with a possible D match to TRBD1 (5 bases). V was pared by 1 base and J by 4 bases, with 7 bases between. Germline-derived CDR1 and CDR2 are LNHDA and SQIVND (reference sequence). This CDR3 comprises 13 residues.

The rearrangement joins TRBV19 to TRBJ1-5; perhaps TRBD1 as D (5 bases). V was shortened by 4 bases and J by 0 bases, with 19 bases between the two germline ends. Germline-derived CDR1 and CDR2 are LNHDA and SQIVND (reference sequence). There are 18 residues in the CDR3. CDR3 amino acids: CASSRGPRRDFSNQPQHF. Here the CDR3 DNA reads TGTGCCAGTAGTAGAGGGCCAAGGAGGGACTTTAGCAATCAGCCCCAGCATTTT.

The gene calls are TRBV30 and TRBJ1-2, with 9 bases lining up with TRBD1. Germline trimming cut 1 base from V and 1 base from J; bases unmatched to any gene: 4. The CDR3 is 15 residues long. The germline CDR1 and CDR2 sequences are GTSNPN and SVGIG (reference sequence). CDR3 DNA sequence: TGTGCCTGGAGTGCCGACAGGGGGGATAACTATGGCTACACCTTC. Its protein product is CAWSADRGDNYGYTF.

The chain is built from TRBV30 and TRBJ2-2; 9 positions match TRBD1. Per germline, CDR1 GTSNPN and CDR2 SVGIG (reference sequence). With 4 bases clipped from V and 3 bases from J, the junction kept 3 bases outside the gene matches. The CDR3 runs to 14 residues. CDR3 sequence reads: CAWTGTGYTGELFF. CDR3 sequence (DNA): TGTGCCTGGACCGGGACAGGGTACACCGGGGAGCTGTTTTTT.

The chain combines TRBV19 with TRBJ2-3, with D unclear. The CDR3 is 14 amino acids. The V end was cut by 3 bases, the J end by 2 bases, with 9 bases between. Germline lookup yields CDR1 LNHDA and CDR2 SQIVND (reference sequence). CDR3 region: CASSIRSPTDTQYF. The DNA for the CDR3 is TGTGCCAGTAGTATTAGGAGTCCCACAGATACGCAGTATTTT. Drawing the rest from reference TRBV19 and TRBJ2-3, the complete variable domain is DGGITQSPKYLFRKEGQNVTLSCEQNLNHDAMYWYRQDPGQGLRLIYYSQIVNDFQKGDIAEGYSVSREKKESFPLTVTSAQKNPTAFYLCASSIRSPTDTQYFGPGTRLTVL.

The chain couples TRBV5-4 to TRBJ1-2; possible D gene TRBD1, 6 bases. Trimming removed 4 bases at V and 5 bases at J, with 12 bases between. CDR3 length: 13 residues. The germline CDR1 and CDR2 sequences are SGHNT and YYREEE (reference sequence). The CDR3 DNA reads TGTGCCAGCAGCCAGGACAGAAGATATGGCTACACCTTC. Encoded protein: CASSQDRRYGYTF.

The V call is TRBV7-2, the J call TRBJ2-5; 10 positions agree with TRBD2. The CDR3 is made up of 16 amino acids. Unmatched junction bases numbered 10, after V lost 4 bases and J lost 5 bases. Per germline, CDR1 SGHTA and CDR2 FQGNSA. The CDR3 spells CASSWGLAGARETQYF. The CDR3 DNA is TGTGCCAGCAGCTGGGGGCTAGCGGGAGCGAGGGAGACCCAGTACTTC.

The chain combines TRBV7-2 with TRBJ1-1; 10 nucleotides line up with TRBD1. This CDR3 region has 17 residues. The J segment lost 3 bases and the V segment lost 4 bases, leaving 11 bases of the junction unmatched. The germline gives CDR1 SGHTA, CDR2 FQGNSA. The DNA of the CDR3 is TGTGCCAGCAGCTCAAGAATCGGGACAGGGGTTGACACTGAAGCTTTCTTT. Protein sequence: CASSSRIGTGVDTEAFF.

The chain carries TRBV4-1 and TRBJ1-2, with 8 bases that match TRBD1. The CDR3 contains 18 residues. The J segment lost 1 base and the V segment lost 0 bases, leaving 10 bases of the junction unmatched. The germline gives CDR1 MGHRA, CDR2 YSYEKL. For the CDR3, the DNA is TGCGCCAGCAGCCAAGATAGGGCAGGGGGCGCGTATAACTATGGCTACACCTTC. It yields the protein CASSQDRAGGAYNYGYTF.

The chain combines TRBV7-3 with TRBJ2-2; TRBD2 matches at 10 bases. The V segment lost 2 bases and the J segment 4 bases; nucleotides outside the gene matches: 1. This CDR3 has 15 residues. Per the germline V gene, CDR1 is SGHTA and CDR2 is FQGTGA. CDR3 DNA sequence: TGTGCCAGCAGCTTATCTAGCGGGGGCACCGGGGAGCTGTTTTTT. Amino acid sequence: CASSLSSGGTGELFF.

The chain employs TRBV5-6 and TRBJ1-4; D not resolved. With 3 bases removed from V and 6 bases from J, the gap between germline ends came to 9 bases. This CDR3 contains 13 residues. Germline V lookup: CDR1 SGHDT, CDR2 YYEEEE. In DNA form, the CDR3 reads TGTGCCAGCAGCTACGGGTTGTATGAAAAACTGTTTTTT. This translates into CASSYGLYEKLFF.